This TCR beta chain was profiled in a study of CD8 T cells in cerebrospinal fluid in Alzheimer's disease. TCRdb re-called the 10x single-cell sequencing reads and gives one entry per CDR3 protein, without DNA. Its table records about 1,300 distinct CDR3 sequences. This CDR3 spans 11 amino acids. Germline V CDR1 and CDR2: LGHDT, YNNKEL (reference sequence). This clonotype counts as large by frequency. This receptor was taken from a human donor with mild cognitive impairment. The specimen sequenced was cerebrospinal fluid. The chain recombines TRBV3-1 with TRBJ2-5. Here the CDR3 reads CASSQVETQYF.